These 12 T cell receptor beta chains originate from one sample sequenced in a study of blood T cell repertoires in COVID-19. Here immunoSEQ multiplex PCR was the method, and the copy in TCRdb shows in-frame clones only, minus some. The sample contains 150,000 to 200,000 clones, around 82% of which appear only once. The source material was peripheral blood. The receptors stem from a human donor with acute or convalescent COVID-19. The donor label of this sample is uncertain.

On this clone: At one end, the junction sequence differs from germline, possibly due to a read error. The V call is TRBV7-9, the J call TRBJ2-4; TRBD2 matches 12 bases. The CDR3 contains 12 residues. Per germline, CDR1 SEHNR and CDR2 FQNEAQ (reference sequence). The CDR3 loop is CASSLGTSGYHF. In DNA, the CDR3 is TGTGCCAGCAGCTTGGGGACTAGCGGGTACCACTTC.

J is TRBJ2-7 and V is TRBV27, with 10 bases aligning to TRBD2. Germline CDR1 MNHEY, CDR2 SMNVEV (reference sequence). The CDR3 has 15 amino acids. Trimming took 6 bases from V and 3 from J; bases not matched to a gene: 8. The chain's CDR3 is CASRAEIAGGYEQYF. In DNA, the CDR3 is TGTGCCAGCAGAGCGGAAATAGCGGGGGGCTACGAGCAGTACTTC.

The V call is TRBV6-1, the J call TRBJ2-3; the D is unclear. Germline V gene data show CDR1 as MNHNS and CDR2 as SASEGT. V lost 3 bases, J lost 3 bases, and 16 bases lay in between. CDR3 length: 16 amino acids. The CDR3 DNA follows: TGTGCCAGCAGTGACGGCATCCATATCGGGACAGATACGCAGTATTTT. This gives the protein CASSDGIHIGTDTQYF.

The CDR3 nucleotides read TGTGCCACCAGCAGAGATACCCGGGAAAAACTGTTTTTT. This codes for CATSRDTREKLFF. The chain is built from TRBV15 and TRBJ1-4; D is unclear. CDR1 and CDR2 from the germline V gene are LNHNV and YYDKDF (reference sequence). The CDR3 length is 13 residues. The V gene lost 0 bases and the J gene lost 8 bases, with 7 bases spanning the gap.

This clone was found a few times. The chain couples TRBV11-3 to TRBJ2-1; the match to TRBD2 covers 8 bases. This CDR3 has 15 amino acids. V lost 5 bases, J lost 8 bases, and 11 bases stayed unmatched. CDR1 and CDR2 (germline): SGHNT, YENEEA. This CDR3 reads CASSVRSRGGDEQFF. The CDR3 bases are TGTGCCAGCAGCGTTAGAAGCCGGGGGGGCGATGAGCAGTTCTTC.

CDR3 sequence: CASSLVTGNTEAFF. The CDR3 DNA is TGTGCCAGCAGCTTAGTGACGGGGAACACTGAAGCTTTCTTT. V usage is TRBV7-8 and J usage is TRBJ1-1; D gene uncertain. The CDR3 contains 14 residues. The V gene lost 1 base and the J gene lost 1 base, with 7 bases spanning the gap. Germline loops: CDR1 SGHVS, CDR2 FQNEAQ.

The V call is TRBV19, the J call TRBJ1-2; 7 bases agree with TRBD1. Germline CDR1 is LNHDA and CDR2 is SQIVND (reference sequence). Trimming removed 3 bases from V and 3 bases from J; junction bases left unmatched: 1. The CDR3 consists of 13 residues. The CDR3 protein is CASSIGTDYGYTF. Here the CDR3 DNA reads TGTGCCAGTAGTATCGGGACAGACTATGGCTACACCTTC.

V gene TRBV10-3 combines with J gene TRBJ2-1, with 9 nucleotides matching TRBD2. The germline V gene has CDR1 ENHRY and CDR2 SYGVKD. This CDR3 has 15 residues. Unmatched junction bases numbered 12, after V lost 10 bases and J lost 5 bases. The CDR3 DNA reads TGTGCCACAGGGAAAAGCGGGAGGAACGACAATGAGCAGTTCTTC. It yields the protein CATGKSGRNDNEQFF.

This clone was counted only a few times. The V gene is TRBV5-4, the J gene TRBJ2-5, with D possibly matching TRBD1 (5 bases). The V end lost 0 bases, the J end lost 5 bases, and 11 bases lay between the germline ends. Germline CDR1 reads SGHNT; CDR2 reads YYREEE (reference sequence). CDR3 length: 14 amino acids. The CDR3, as DNA: TGTGCCAGCAGCTTGGCAGTTGGGGCCGAGACCCAGTACTTC. Translation: CASSLAVGAETQYF.

V usage is TRBV7-3 and J usage is TRBJ1-1; no clear D. Trimming removed 2 bases from V and 1 base from J, with 8 bases in between. The CDR3 contains 14 residues. Germline V lookup: CDR1 SGHTA, CDR2 FQGTGA. The CDR3 coding sequence is TGTGCCAGCAGCTTAGGGTCAGGGAACACTGAAGCTTTCTTT. Amino acid sequence: CASSLGSGNTEAFF.

The rearrangement uses TRBV5-1 and TRBJ1-1; D is perhaps TRBD1 (6 bases). Deletions cut 3 bases from V and 5 bases from J, with 17 bases between. The length of the CDR3 is 15 residues. Germline assignment: CDR1 SGHRS and CDR2 YFSETQ. In nucleotides, the CDR3 is TGCGCCAGCAGCTCTGTCGGGCAGGGGCGGACTGAAGCTTTCTTT. Translated, it gives CASSSVGQGRTEAFF.

This clone was found a few times. This sequence joins TRBV4-2 and TRBJ2-2; D uncertain. CDR1 is LGHNA, CDR2 YNFKEQ, per germline. V dropped 0 bases and J dropped 6 bases, with 5 bases sitting between them. This CDR3 comprises 13 residues. The CDR3 DNA reads TGTGCCAGCAGCCAAGAAACACCCGGGGAGCTGTTTTTT. Translating gives CASSQETPGELFF.